These 10 T cell receptor beta chains came from one sample sequenced in a study of blood T cell repertoires in COVID-19. The repertoire was sequenced with immunoSEQ multiplex PCR; TCRdb's copy has only in-frame clones and lacks some. Among about 70,000 clones listed, around 85% were seen once. Sequencing was performed on peripheral blood. These receptors all stem from an elderly man with acute or convalescent COVID-19.

The chain links TRBV7-9 to TRBJ2-7; 8 nucleotides agree with TRBD1. This CDR3 is 14 amino acids long. Germline V gene lookup returns CDR1 SEHNR and CDR2 FQNEAQ (reference sequence). With V trimmed by 1 base and J by 7 bases, 6 bases remained unmatched. DNA for the CDR3: TGTGCCAGCAGCTTAGGGGTCACAGGGGGAGAGCAGTACTTC. It encodes CASSLGVTGGEQYF.

This clone was detected only a few times. The genes are TRBV6-5 and TRBJ2-7, with D hard to call. The CDR3 totals 14 residues. Trimming took off 2 bases at V and 2 bases at J, with 10 bases between the two ends. Germline V gives CDR1 MNHEY, CDR2 SVGAGI. CDR3 DNA sequence: TGTGCCAGCAGTTACCGTGCGGATGCCTACGAGCAGTACTTC. Protein: CASSYRADAYEQYF.

This clone was counted a few times. The chain carries TRBV9 and TRBJ2-1, with 10 positions matching TRBD2. This CDR3 is 16 amino acids long. Germline assignment: CDR1 SGDLS and CDR2 YYNGEE. V trimming: 0 bases; J trimming: 4 bases; junction bases outside the gene matches: 4. DNA for the CDR3: TGTGCCAGCAGCGTAGGGGGAGCGGGAGGGTACAATGAGCAGTTCTTC. Amino acid sequence: CASSVGGAGGYNEQFF. Filled out from reference TRBV9 and TRBJ2-1, the complete variable domain reads DSGVTQTPKHLITATGQRVTLRCSPRSGDLSVYWYQQSLDQGLQFLIQYYNGEERAKGNILERFSAQQFPDLHSELNLSSLELGDSALYFCASSVGGAGGYNEQFFGPGTRLTVL.

This clone came up a few times. The chain uses TRBV7-2 and TRBJ2-4, with TRBD2 matching over 9 bases. Germline values: CDR1 SGHTA, CDR2 FQGNSA. V dropped 3 bases and J dropped 5; count of bases not matched to a gene: 11. The CDR3 sequence is 17 residues long. In nucleotides, the CDR3 is TGTGCCAGCAGCTTTCTCCCCGCGGGGGGGCGGGAAAACATTCAGTACTTC. Amino acids: CASSFLPAGGRENIQYF. The whole variable domain, filled in from reference TRBV7-2 and TRBJ2-4, reads GAGVSQSPSNKVTEKGKDVELRCDPISGHTALYWYRQSLGQGLEFLIYFQGNSAPDKSGLPSDRFSAERTGGSVSTLTIQRTQQEDSAVYLCASSFLPAGGRENIQYFGAGTRLSVL.

This clone was seen just once. CDR3 region: CASSRLGQGADTQYF. The CDR3 region has the DNA TGTGCCAGCAGCAGATTAGGACAGGGTGCAGATACGCAGTATTTT. The chain uses TRBV5-4 and TRBJ2-3, with TRBD1 matching 8 bases. Germline loops: CDR1 SGHNT, CDR2 YYREEE (reference sequence). With V trimmed by 4 bases and J by 4 bases, 8 bases remained unmatched. This CDR3 region has 15 residues.

This chain links TRBV24-1 with TRBJ1-2; D not certain. This CDR3 comprises 15 residues. Germline CDR1 reads KGHDR; CDR2 reads SFDVKD. Between the trimmed V and J ends, which lost 3 bases and 8 bases, there was a span of 18 bases. The CDR3 sequence is CATSDPSLQSGGYTF. DNA of the CDR3: TGTGCCACCAGTGATCCCTCCCTTCAGTCAGGCGGCTACACCTTC.

This rearrangement joins TRBV7-9 to TRBJ1-2; D is undetermined. CDR1 SEHNR and CDR2 FQNEAQ come from the germline V gene (reference sequence). The V and J ends lost 1 base and 5 bases respectively, with 8 bases between them. This CDR3 is built from 13 residues. The CDR3 here is CASSLEEEYGYTF. DNA of the CDR3: TGTGCCAGCAGCTTAGAAGAGGAATATGGCTACACCTTC. The variable domain in full, completed from reference TRBV7-9 and TRBJ1-2, reads DTGVSQNPRHKITKRGQNVTFRCDPISEHNRLYWYRQTLGQGPEFLTYFQNEAQLEKSRLLSDRFSAERPKGSFSTLEIQRTEQGDSAMYLCASSLEEEYGYTFGSGTRLTVV.

This clone came up a few times. The chain combines TRBV19 with TRBJ2-7, with D perhaps TRBD1 (6 bases). V was shortened by 8 bases and J by 8 bases, with 22 bases between the two germline ends. Germline V lookup: CDR1 LNHDA, CDR2 SQIVND (reference sequence). CDR3 length: 14 amino acids. The CDR3 region is CASGDPGQGMKQYF. CDR3 in DNA: TGTGCCAGTGGAGATCCGGGACAAGGTATGAAGCAGTACTTC.

The rearrangement links TRBV5-1 to TRBJ2-2, with 7 bases lining up with TRBD1. The CDR3 has 17 residues. The junction had 11 bases not matched to a gene; V was cut back by 0 bases and J by 6 bases. Germline CDR1 is SGHRS and CDR2 is YFSETQ. CDR3 region: CASSLGRSRGGSGELFF. CDR3 bases: TGCGCCAGCAGCTTGGGCCGGTCCCGAGGGGGCTCCGGGGAGCTGTTTTTT.

This clone came up once. This chain joins TRBV7-7 and TRBJ2-7; 12 nucleotides agree with TRBD2. The CDR3 runs to 20 residues. CDR1 and CDR2 from the germline V gene are SSHAT and FNYEAQ (reference sequence). V was pared by 3 bases and J by 2 bases, with 17 bases of the junction left unmatched. This chain's CDR3 is CASSFTPHLGLAGTPYEQYF. CDR3 DNA: TGTGCCAGCAGCTTCACACCACACCTCGGACTAGCGGGAACCCCCTACGAGCAGTACTTC.